Listed below are T cell receptor beta chains from one sample, sequenced in a study of T cell repertoires in cytomegalovirus infection. TCRdb re-called the reads with MiXCR, one entry per CDR3 protein. Of 150,000 to 180,000 distinct CDR3 sequences listed, roughly a quarter are singletons. Sequencing was done on a sample of PBMCs. The receptors originated from a human donor in good health (CMV status not recorded). Some clones in this sample may be carry-over from other donors' samples. The CDR3 runs from the conserved cysteine through the conserved F or W. D genes are given only for firm matches. The size entry is marked missing in some rows and otherwise reads once, few, many or a size class.

size | J | V | D | CDR3 | DNA
few | TRBJ2-4 | TRBV6-2/TRBV6-3 | - | CASSYGGTDFMGNIQYF | TGTGCCAGCAGTTACGGCGGGACCGACTTCATGGGGAACATTCAGTACTTC
many | TRBJ2-3 | TRBV7-2 | - | CASSLRGSGGTDTQYF | TGTGCCAGCAGCTTACGGGGTAGTGGGGGCACAGATACGCAGTATTTT
- | TRBJ2-5 | TRBV7-6 | TRBD2 | CASSAGGGGVETQYF | TGTGCCAGCAGCGCCGGGGGGGGGGGCGTGGAGACCCAGTACTTC
once | TRBJ1-6 | TRBV6-6 | TRBD1 | CASSFGDRPYSPLHF | TGTGCCAGCAGTTTCGGGGACAGGCCTTATTCACCCCTCCACTTT
many | TRBJ2-3 | TRBV7-2 | - | CASTGTPSTDTQYF | TGTGCCAGCACCGGGACCCCGAGCACAGATACGCAGTATTTT
many | TRBJ2-2 | TRBV25-1 | - | CASSEQKYTGELFF | TGTGCCAGCAGTGAACAGAAGTACACCGGGGAGCTGTTTTTT
few | TRBJ2-7 | TRBV29-1 | TRBD2 | CSVDSRGDEQYF | TGCAGCGTCGACAGTCGGGGGGACGAGCAGTACTTC
many | TRBJ2-7 | TRBV7-2 | TRBD1 | CASSRGGTGSYEQYF | TGTGCCAGCAGCCGTGGAGGGACAGGGAGCTACGAGCAGTACTTC
few | TRBJ2-1 | TRBV7-6 | TRBD2 | CASSQTSGRFNNEQFF | TGTGCCAGCAGCCAAACTAGCGGGAGGTTTAACAATGAGCAGTTCTTC
few | TRBJ2-6 | TRBV28 | - | CASSLDSISGANVLTF | TGTGCCAGCAGTTTAGACAGTATCTCTGGGGCCAACGTCCTGACTTTC
- | TRBJ1-3 | TRBV7-9 | TRBD1 | CASSSTGQGSNTIYF | TGTGCCAGCAGCTCGACCGGACAGGGGTCAAACACCATATATTTT
few | TRBJ2-3 | TRBV7-9 | TRBD1 | CASSSGQATDTQYF | TGTGCCAGCAGCTCGGGACAGGCCACAGATACGCAGTATTTT
many | TRBJ1-1 | TRBV7-9 | - | CASSTHTEAFF | TGTGCCAGCAGCACCCATACTGAAGCTTTCTTT
many | TRBJ1-1 | TRBV7-2 | - | CASSSSRGNTEAFF | TGTGCCAGCAGCTCATCGAGGGGGAACACTGAAGCTTTCTTT
- | TRBJ1-4 | TRBV12-3/TRBV12-4 | - | CASSLRDTTTNEKLFF | TGTGCCAGCAGTTTAAGGGACACCACAACTAATGAAAAACTGTTTTTT
- | TRBJ1-1 | TRBV28 | TRBD1 | CASSTGGGSLGEAFF | TGTGCCAGCAGTACAGGGGGCGGTTCCCTCGGTGAAGCTTTCTTT
few | TRBJ1-1 | TRBV2 | - | CASSPRDGLNTEAFF | TGTGCCAGCAGTCCCCGGGACGGTTTGAACACTGAAGCTTTCTTT
many | TRBJ2-1 | TRBV28 | - | CASSFPSFEGGYDEQFF | TGTGCCAGCAGTTTCCCCAGTTTCGAGGGGGGATACGATGAGCAGTTCTTC
- | TRBJ2-1 | TRBV3-1 | - | CASSQDKGVEQFF | TGTGCCAGCAGCCAAGATAAGGGCGTGGAGCAGTTCTTC
- | TRBJ2-5 | TRBV7-2 | - | CASSLAAWGQETQHF | TGTGCCAGCAGCTTAGCCGCCTGGGGCCAAGAGACCCAGCACTTC
many | TRBJ2-1 | TRBV12-3/TRBV12-4 | - | CASNRDNTYNEQFF | TGTGCCAGCAATCGGGACAACACCTACAATGAGCAGTTCTTC
- | TRBJ2-2 | TRBV28 | - | CASSLRAGTSTGELFF | TGTGCCAGCAGTTTAAGAGCGGGTACATCCACCGGGGAGCTGTTTTTT
- | TRBJ1-5 | TRBV28 | - | CASASGGSNQPQHF | TGTGCCAGCGCATCCGGGGGCAGCAATCAGCCCCAGCATTTT
- | TRBJ2-1 | TRBV7-9 | TRBD2 | CASRYDSGTYNEQFF | TGTGCCAGCAGATACGACAGCGGGACGTACAATGAGCAGTTCTTC
many | TRBJ2-3 | TRBV7-6 | - | CASSLLLRTDTQYF | TGTGCCAGCAGCTTACTCCTACGCACAGATACGCAGTATTTT
- | TRBJ2-3 | TRBV7-3 | TRBD2 | CASSSGLAGLHTDTQYF | TGTGCCAGCAGCTCGGGACTAGCGGGGCTCCACACAGATACGCAGTATTTT
many | TRBJ2-5 | TRBV7-2 | TRBD1 | CATSEGAQETQYF | TGTGCCACCTCAGAGGGGGCGCAGGAGACCCAGTACTTC